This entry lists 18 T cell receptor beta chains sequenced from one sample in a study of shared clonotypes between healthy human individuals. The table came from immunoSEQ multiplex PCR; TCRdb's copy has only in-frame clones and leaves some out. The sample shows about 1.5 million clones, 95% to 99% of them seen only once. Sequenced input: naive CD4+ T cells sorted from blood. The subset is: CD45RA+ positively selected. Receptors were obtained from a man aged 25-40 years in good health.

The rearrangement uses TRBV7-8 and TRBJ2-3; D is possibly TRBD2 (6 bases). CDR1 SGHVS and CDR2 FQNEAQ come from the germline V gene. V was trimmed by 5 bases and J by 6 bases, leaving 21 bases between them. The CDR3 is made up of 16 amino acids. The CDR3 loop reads CASSRGWRATVDTQYF. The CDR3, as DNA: TGTGCCAGCAGCCGTGGATGGAGGGCCACCGTGGATACGCAGTATTTT.

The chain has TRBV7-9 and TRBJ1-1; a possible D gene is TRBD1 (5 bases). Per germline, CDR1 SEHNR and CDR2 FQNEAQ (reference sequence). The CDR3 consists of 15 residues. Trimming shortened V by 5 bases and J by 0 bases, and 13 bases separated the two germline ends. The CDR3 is CASSLTDPMNTEAFF. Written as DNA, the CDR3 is TGTGCCAGCAGCCTGACAGACCCCATGAACACTGAAGCTTTCTTT.

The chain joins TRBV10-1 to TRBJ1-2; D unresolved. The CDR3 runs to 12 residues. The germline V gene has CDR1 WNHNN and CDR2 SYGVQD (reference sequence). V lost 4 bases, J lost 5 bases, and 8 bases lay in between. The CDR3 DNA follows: TGCGCCAGCAGTGCCGATCGATATGGCTACACCTTC. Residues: CASSADRYGYTF.

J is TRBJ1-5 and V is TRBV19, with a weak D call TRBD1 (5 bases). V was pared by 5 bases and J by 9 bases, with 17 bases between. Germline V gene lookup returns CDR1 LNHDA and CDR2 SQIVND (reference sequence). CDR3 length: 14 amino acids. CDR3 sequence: CASSPPGGFGPQHF. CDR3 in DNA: TGTGCCAGTAGTCCCCCGGGGGGGTTTGGGCCCCAGCATTTT.

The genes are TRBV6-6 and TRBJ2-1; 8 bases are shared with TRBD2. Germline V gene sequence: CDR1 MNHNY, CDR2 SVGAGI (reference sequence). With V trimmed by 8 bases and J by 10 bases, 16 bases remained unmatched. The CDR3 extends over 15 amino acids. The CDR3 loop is CASFSREVPSGEQFF. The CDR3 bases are TGTGCCAGCTTTTCGCGGGAGGTACCGTCGGGGGAGCAGTTCTTC.

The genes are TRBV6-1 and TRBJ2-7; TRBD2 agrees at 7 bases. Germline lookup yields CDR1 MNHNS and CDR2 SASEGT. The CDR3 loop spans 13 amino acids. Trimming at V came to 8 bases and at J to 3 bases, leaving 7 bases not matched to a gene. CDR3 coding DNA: TGTGCCAGCTTGGCGGGAGCAGTCTACGAGCAGTACTTC. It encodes CASLAGAVYEQYF.

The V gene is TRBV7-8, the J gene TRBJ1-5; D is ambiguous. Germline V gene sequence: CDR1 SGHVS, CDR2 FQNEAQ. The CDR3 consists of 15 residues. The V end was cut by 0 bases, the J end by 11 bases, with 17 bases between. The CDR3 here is CASSLARTPGGAQHF. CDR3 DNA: TGTGCCAGCAGCTTAGCGCGGACGCCTGGCGGGGCCCAGCATTTT.

CDR3 DNA: TGCAGCGTTGATGGGACTCACAATGAGCAGTTCTTC. As protein: CSVDGTHNEQFF. The gene calls are TRBV29-1 and TRBJ2-1, with D perhaps TRBD2 (6 bases). The CDR3 is 12 amino acids. Trimming removed 3 bases from V and 5 bases from J, with 8 bases in between. Looked up from germline, CDR1 is SQVTM and CDR2 is ANQGSEA.

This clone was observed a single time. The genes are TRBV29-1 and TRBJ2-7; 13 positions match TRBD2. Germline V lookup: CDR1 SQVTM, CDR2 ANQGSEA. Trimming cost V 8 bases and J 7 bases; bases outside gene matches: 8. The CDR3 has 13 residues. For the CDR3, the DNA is TGCAGCCCGACGACTAGCGGGAGGAAAGAGCAGTACTTC. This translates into CSPTTSGRKEQYF.

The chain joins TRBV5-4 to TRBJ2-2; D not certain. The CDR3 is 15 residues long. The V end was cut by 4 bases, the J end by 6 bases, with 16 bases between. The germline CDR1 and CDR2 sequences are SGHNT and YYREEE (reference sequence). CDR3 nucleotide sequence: TGTGCCAGCAGCCTGGTCAGTCAGGCGGCCGGGGAGCTGTTTTTT. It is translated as CASSLVSQAAGELFF.

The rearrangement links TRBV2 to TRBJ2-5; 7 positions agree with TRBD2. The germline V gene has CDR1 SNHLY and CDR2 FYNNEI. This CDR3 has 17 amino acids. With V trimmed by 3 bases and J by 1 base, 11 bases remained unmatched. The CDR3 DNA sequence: TGTGCCAGCAGTGATAGGTTGCGAGCGGGAAGCCAAGAGACCCAGTACTTC. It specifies CASSDRLRAGSQETQYF.

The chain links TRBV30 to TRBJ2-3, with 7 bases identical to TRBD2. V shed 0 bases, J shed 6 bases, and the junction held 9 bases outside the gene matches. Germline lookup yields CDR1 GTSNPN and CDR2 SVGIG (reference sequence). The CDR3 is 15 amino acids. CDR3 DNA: TGTGCCTGGAGTGTATTTGCGGGAGTAACTGATACGCAGTATTTT. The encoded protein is CAWSVFAGVTDTQYF. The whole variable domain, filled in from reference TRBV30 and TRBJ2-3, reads SQTIHQWPATLVQPVGSPLSLECTVEGTSNPNLYWYRQAAGRGLQLLFYSVGIGQISSEVPQNLSASRPQDRQFILSSKKLLLSDSGFYLCAWSVFAGVTDTQYFGPGTRLTVL.

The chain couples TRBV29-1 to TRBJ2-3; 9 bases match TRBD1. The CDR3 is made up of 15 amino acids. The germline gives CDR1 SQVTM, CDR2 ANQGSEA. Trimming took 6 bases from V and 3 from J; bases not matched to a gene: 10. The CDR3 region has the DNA TGCAGCGTCAAATCCGGGACAGGGTCGACAGATACGCAGTATTTT. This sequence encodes CSVKSGTGSTDTQYF.

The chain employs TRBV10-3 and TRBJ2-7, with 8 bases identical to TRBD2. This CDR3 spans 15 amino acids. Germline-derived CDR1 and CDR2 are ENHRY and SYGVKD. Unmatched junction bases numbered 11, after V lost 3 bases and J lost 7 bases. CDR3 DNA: TGTGCCATCAGTGACTGGACTACGAGCGGGGGTGAGCAGTACTTC. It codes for CAISDWTTSGGEQYF.

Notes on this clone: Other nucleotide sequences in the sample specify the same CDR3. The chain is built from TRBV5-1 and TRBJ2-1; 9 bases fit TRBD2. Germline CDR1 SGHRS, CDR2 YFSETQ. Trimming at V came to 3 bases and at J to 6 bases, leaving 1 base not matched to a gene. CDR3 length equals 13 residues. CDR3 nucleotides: TGCGCCAGCAGCTCGGGACTAGCCAATGAGCAGTTCTTC. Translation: CASSSGLANEQFF.

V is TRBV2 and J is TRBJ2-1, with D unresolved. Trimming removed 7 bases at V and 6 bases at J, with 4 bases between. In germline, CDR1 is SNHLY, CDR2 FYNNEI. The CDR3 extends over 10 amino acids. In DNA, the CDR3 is TGTGCCAGCATTGGCAATGAGCAGTTCTTC. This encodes CASIGNEQFF.

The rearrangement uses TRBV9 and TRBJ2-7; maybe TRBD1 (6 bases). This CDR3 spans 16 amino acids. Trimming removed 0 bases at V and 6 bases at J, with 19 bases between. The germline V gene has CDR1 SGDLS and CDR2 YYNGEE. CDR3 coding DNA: TGTGCCAGCAGCGTAGGGGTAGGGGGTTGGCTTGGCGAGCAGTACTTC. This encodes CASSVGVGGWLGEQYF.

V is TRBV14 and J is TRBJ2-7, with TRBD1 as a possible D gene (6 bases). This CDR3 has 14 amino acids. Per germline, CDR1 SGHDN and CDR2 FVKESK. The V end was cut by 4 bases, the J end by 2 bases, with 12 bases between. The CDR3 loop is CASSPGVPPYEQYF. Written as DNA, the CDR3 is TGTGCCAGCAGCCCAGGGGTCCCTCCCTACGAGCAGTACTTC.